This entry features one T cell receptor (beta chain) sequence. What it binds is not known. Researchers ran the PCR with 60 Vbeta and 13 Jbeta primers. Source study methods: Approximately 78 million unique TCR beta chains, approximately 11 million of them shared, were counted by a later analysis. The repertoire was sequenced with immunoSEQ multiplex PCR; TCRdb's copy has only in-frame clones and lacks some. That table gives V, J and clone size, and the DNA gave D and trimming. The profile covers 97,000 or so clones, with approximately 9% appearing a single time and just over 5% taken by the ten largest. The CDR3 is 16 amino acids. CDR1 and CDR2 from the germline V gene are MNHEY and SVGAGI. With V trimmed by 0 bases and J by 2 bases, 5 bases remained unmatched. The sample is drawn from a study of cytomegalovirus exposure and HLA in healthy donors. The overall study: An early release of data contained approximately 85 million unique TCRs, which came from HLA-typed donors.

Study-wide points: Reported results showed that the classifier diagnosed cytomegalovirus status with high specificity and sensitivity. In a later analysis, at a false discovery rate of 0.05, 15,000 to 20,000 TCR beta sequences matched HLA alleles.

The chain links TRBV6-5 to TRBJ2-5; 8 nucleotides agree with TRBD2. The TCR originated in a man aged 50 to 59 in good health and CMV-seropositive. Input material: PBMCs. This chain's CDR3 is CASSYSPSGPQETQYF. The CDR3 nucleotides are TGTGCCAGCAGTTACTCGCCTAGCGGGCCTCAAGAGACCCAGTACTTC.